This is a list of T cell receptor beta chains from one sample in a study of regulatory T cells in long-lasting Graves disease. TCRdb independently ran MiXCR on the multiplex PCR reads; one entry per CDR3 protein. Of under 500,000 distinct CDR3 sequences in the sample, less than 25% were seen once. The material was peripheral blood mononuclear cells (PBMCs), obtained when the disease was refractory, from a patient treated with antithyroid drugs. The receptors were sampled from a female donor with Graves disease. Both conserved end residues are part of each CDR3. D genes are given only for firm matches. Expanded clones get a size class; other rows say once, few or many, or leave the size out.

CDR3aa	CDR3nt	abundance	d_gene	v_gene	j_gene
CASSAGTGANVLTF	TGTGCCAGCAGTGCAGGGACTGGGGCCAACGTCCTGACTTTC	many	NA	TRBV27	TRBJ2-6
CATSDYLNTEAFF	TGTGCCACCAGTGATTATTTGAACACTGAAGCTTTCTTT	NA	NA	TRBV24-1	TRBJ1-1
CASSTGTRHGYTF	TGTGCCAGTAGTACTGGGACGCGCCATGGCTACACCTTC	few	NA	TRBV19	TRBJ1-2
CASTPQGAFF	TGTGCCAGCACCCCTCAAGGAGCTTTCTTT	NA	NA	TRBV7-2	TRBJ1-1
CASSEEYLVVQGSGNTIYF	TGTGCCAGCAGTGAAGAGTACTTGGTTGTTCAGGGGTCTGGAAACACCATATATTTT	many	NA	TRBV2	TRBJ1-3
CASSLSVWGSYEQYF	TGTGCCAGCAGTTTATCGGTGTGGGGTTCGTACGAGCAGTACTTC	many	NA	TRBV28	TRBJ2-7
CAISRGPEETQYF	TGTGCCATCTCTAGGGGTCCGGAGGAGACCCAGTACTTC	NA	NA	TRBV10-3	TRBJ2-5
CASRARQGTQETQYF	TGCGCCAGCAGAGCCCGACAGGGAACACAAGAGACCCAGTACTTC	few	TRBD1	TRBV10-1	TRBJ2-5
CSARYTGGSGGEQFF	TGCAGTGCTAGATATACAGGGGGCTCGGGAGGTGAGCAGTTCTTC	NA	TRBD1	TRBV20-1	TRBJ2-1
CATRLAGVVKNIQYF	TGTGCCACCCGACTAGCGGGAGTTGTCAAAAACATTCAGTACTTC	few	TRBD2	TRBV28	TRBJ2-4
CASSSLGVVSEQYF	TGTGCCAGTAGTAGCCTGGGGGTCGTGTCGGAGCAGTACTTC	NA	NA	TRBV19	TRBJ2-7
CASSLETSRETQYF	TGTGCCAGCAGCTTAGAGACTAGCCGGGAGACCCAGTACTTC	few	TRBD2	TRBV7-9	TRBJ2-5